The clone carrying this TCR beta chain has a handful of counts. The target antigen is unknown. The data belong to a study of regulatory T cells in long-lasting Graves disease. Study-level points and caveats: For persistent Graves' patients, TCR diversity was lower than for newly diagnosed ones. Between persistent patients, 2,500 to 3,500 public clonotypes were shared, exceeding the approximately 940 shared between new patients.

Through Arm-PCR of CDR3 regions and iRepertoire HTBI primers, TCR beta libraries were built. TCRdb processed the multiplex PCR reads anew with MiXCR; each CDR3 protein has one entry. The sample lists 430,000 or so distinct CDR3 sequences; around 20% were seen once. The CDR3 is 14 amino acids. With 3 bases removed from V and 9 bases from J, the gap between germline ends came to 18 bases. Germline CDR1 reads DFQATT; CDR2 reads SNEGSKA (reference sequence). The sample's time point: persistent/refractory GD, antithyroid drugs over 5 years with positive TRAb. PBMC-derived RNA was used for the TCR library. The sequence was obtained from a female donor with Graves disease. The rearrangement uses TRBV20-1 and TRBJ1-5; D unclear. The sequencing used peripheral blood mononuclear cells (PBMCs), collected when the disease was refractory, from a patient treated with antithyroid drugs. The CDR3 here is CSASEEGGLWPQHF. The CDR3 DNA is TGCAGTGCTAGTGAGGAAGGAGGTCTTTGGCCCCAGCATTTT.